This T cell receptor beta chain was found in a study of T-cell reconstitution after alpha-beta-depleted transplantation in children. Unique molecular identifiers were used to barcode this TCRbeta library. TCRdb called the PCR reads again in MiXCR, with one record for every CDR3 protein. This sample has over 70,000 distinct CDR3 sequences, with less than 15% found just once. Many counts were recorded for this clonotype. The sequence was obtained from a human donor who donated a stem cell graft to a child with inherited bone marrow failure. The material was PBMCs from the stem cell graft donor, obtained from the stem cell graft.

CDR3 nucleotides: TGTGCCAGCAGTTGGGGAGCCTACGAGCAGTACTTC. Amino acids: CASSWGAYEQYF. The chain combines TRBV28 with TRBJ2-7, with D possibly TRBD2 on 5 matching bases. The CDR3 is made up of 12 amino acids. The ends were cut back, 4 bases at V and 2 bases at J, with 6 bases in the middle. CDR1 and CDR2 from the germline V gene are MDHEN and SYDVKM.